The 9 T cell receptor beta chains in this list originate from one sample, sequenced in a study of T cell responses to AZD1222 COVID-19 vaccine (dated by TCRdb to about 2021). Libraries were made using the immunoSEQ multiplex PCR assay. This is the immuneACCESS table as TCRdb keeps it, with only in-frame sequences that have V and J called. A part of the clones is gone; compared with another copy, unresolved V genes explain less than half, and the rest is unexplained. The sample has some 130,000 clones on record, just under 95% of them singletons. The ten largest account for approximately 6.9% of the sample. Per the publication, the time point label means: about 28 days (+/-7) after the second vaccine dose. The sample consisted of peripheral blood, taken 28 days after the second AZD1222 dose. The origin of the receptors is an adult who received the AZD1222 COVID-19 vaccine.

V and J are TRBV7-9 and TRBJ1-4; 7 positions match TRBD1. The CDR3 length is 14 residues. CDR1 SEHNR and CDR2 FQNEAQ come from the germline V gene (reference sequence). V gave up 0 bases and J gave up 8 bases; unmatched junction bases: 3. The CDR3 sequence is CASSLAGGAEKLFF. The CDR3 nucleotides are TGTGCCAGCAGCTTAGCAGGGGGCGCAGAAAAACTGTTTTTT.

J is TRBJ1-6 and V is TRBV7-3, with TRBD1 as a possible D gene (6 bases). This CDR3 comprises 14 residues. V was trimmed by 6 bases and J by 8 bases, leaving 14 bases between them. Germline CDR1 is SGHTA and CDR2 is FQGTGA. CDR3 amino acids: CASSTQGNHSPLHF. CDR3 DNA: TGTGCCAGCAGTACTCAGGGGAACCATTCACCCCTCCACTTT. Together with reference TRBV7-3 and TRBJ1-6, the CDR3 gives the full variable domain: GAGVSQTPSNKVTEKGKYVELRCDPISGHTALYWYRQSLGQGPEFLIYFQGTGAADDSGLPNDRFFAVRPEGSVSTLKIQRTERGDSAVYLCASSTQGNHSPLHFGNGTRLTVT.

This clone was seen a few times. The chain uses TRBV15 and TRBJ2-1; a possible D gene is TRBD2 (5 bases). Germline V lookup: CDR1 LNHNV, CDR2 YYDKDF (reference sequence). The CDR3 consists of 13 residues. V lost 0 bases, J lost 8 bases, and 8 bases lay in between. CDR3 region: CATSRDPSYEQFF. Here the CDR3 DNA reads TGTGCCACCAGCAGAGATCCTAGCTATGAGCAGTTCTTC.

The V call is TRBV20-1, the J call TRBJ2-7; D is unresolved. CDR1 DFQATT and CDR2 SNEGSKA come from the germline V gene (reference sequence). The CDR3 spans 11 residues. V lost 3 bases and J lost 4, with 7 bases in between. For the CDR3, the DNA is TGCAGTGCTAGCGCAGGTTACGAGCAGTACTTC. Translation gives CSASAGYEQYF.

J is TRBJ1-2 and V is TRBV7-9, with D unclear. Germline loops: CDR1 SEHNR, CDR2 FQNEAQ (reference sequence). The CDR3 loop spans 13 amino acids. Trimming pared 5 bases from V and 8 bases from J, leaving 15 bases between. The DNA of the CDR3 is TGTGCCAGCAGCCCCGTGGATGGCAACGGCTACACCTTC. Its translation is CASSPVDGNGYTF. The complete variable domain, with remaining parts taken from reference TRBV7-9 and TRBJ1-2, reads DTGVSQNPRHKITKRGQNVTFRCDPISEHNRLYWYRQTLGQGPEFLTYFQNEAQLEKSRLLSDRFSAERPKGSFSTLEIQRTEQGDSAMYLCASSPVDGNGYTFGSGTRLTVV.

J is TRBJ1-2 and V is TRBV5-1; a weak D match, TRBD1 (6 bases). V was clipped by 4 bases and J by 7 bases, with 17 bases between them. CDR3 length: 14 residues. The germline V gene encodes CDR1 SGHRS and CDR2 YFSETQ. The CDR3 DNA sequence: TGCGCCAGCAGCCAGATGGACAGTCGCGGTGGCTACACCTTC. This codes for CASSQMDSRGGYTF.

This clone has only one observation. The genes are TRBV27 and TRBJ1-1, with D unresolved. CDR1 is MNHEY and CDR2 is SMNVEV in the germline V gene (reference sequence). CDR3 length: 15 residues. With 8 bases removed from V and 9 bases from J, the gap between germline ends came to 25 bases. CDR3 nucleotide sequence: TGTGCCAGCTCGATATTGCCCCATCTGTTCCGGCAAGCTTTCTTT. Its protein is CASSILPHLFRQAFF.

The genes are TRBV10-3 and TRBJ1-2; D unclear. V lost 6 bases and J lost 6, with 11 bases in between. There are 12 residues in the CDR3. Germline CDR1 is ENHRY and CDR2 is SYGVKD. Written as DNA, the CDR3 is TGTGCCATCAGCGTAACAGAAGATGGCTACACCTTC. Protein: CAISVTEDGYTF.

This rearrangement joins TRBV3-1 (or the pseudogene TRBV3-2) to TRBJ2-7; unclear D gene. The ends were cut back, 0 bases at V and 4 bases at J, with 4 bases in the middle. CDR1 and CDR2 from the germline V gene are LGHDT and YNNKEL (reference sequence). This CDR3 spans 12 amino acids. The CDR3 region is CASSQDRYEQYF. CDR3 nucleotides: TGTGCCAGCAGCCAAGATAGGTACGAGCAGTACTTC.